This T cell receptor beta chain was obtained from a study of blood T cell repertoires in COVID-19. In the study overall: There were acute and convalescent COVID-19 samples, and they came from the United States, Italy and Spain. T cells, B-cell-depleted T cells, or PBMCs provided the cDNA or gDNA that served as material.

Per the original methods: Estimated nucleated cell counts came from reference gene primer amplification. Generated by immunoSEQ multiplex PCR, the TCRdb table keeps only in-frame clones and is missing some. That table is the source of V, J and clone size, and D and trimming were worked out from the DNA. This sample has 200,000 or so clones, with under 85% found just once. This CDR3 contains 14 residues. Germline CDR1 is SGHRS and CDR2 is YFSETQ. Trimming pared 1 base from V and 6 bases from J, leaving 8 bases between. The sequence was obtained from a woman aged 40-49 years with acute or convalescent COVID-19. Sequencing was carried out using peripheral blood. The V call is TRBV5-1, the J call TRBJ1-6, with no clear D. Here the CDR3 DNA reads TGCGCCAGCAGCTTGTCAGGTCTTAATTCACCCCTCCACTTT. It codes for CASSLSGLNSPLHF.